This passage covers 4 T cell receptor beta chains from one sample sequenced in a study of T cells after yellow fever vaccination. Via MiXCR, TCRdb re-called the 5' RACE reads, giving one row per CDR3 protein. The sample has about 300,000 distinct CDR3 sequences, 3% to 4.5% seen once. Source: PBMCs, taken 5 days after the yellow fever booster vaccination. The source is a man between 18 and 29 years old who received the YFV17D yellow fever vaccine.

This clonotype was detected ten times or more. CDR3 nucleotide sequence: TGCAGCGTTGAACAGGGGCAGTACTTC. Amino acid sequence: CSVEQGQYF. The rearrangement uses TRBV29-1 and TRBJ2-5, with D perhaps TRBD1 (6 bases). Germline V CDR1 and CDR2: SQVTM, ANQGSEA. V was clipped by 2 bases and J by 11 bases, with 6 bases between them. There are 9 residues in the CDR3.

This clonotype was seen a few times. Here the CDR3 reads CASSLDERDLYEQYF. The CDR3 coding sequence is TGCGCCAGCAGCCTGGACGAGCGGGACCTCTACGAGCAGTACTTC. The gene calls are TRBV10-2 and TRBJ2-7; 7 bases align to TRBD2. Looked up from germline, CDR1 is WSHSY and CDR2 is SAAADI. Trimming took 6 bases from V and 3 from J; bases not matched to a gene: 11. The CDR3 extends over 15 amino acids.

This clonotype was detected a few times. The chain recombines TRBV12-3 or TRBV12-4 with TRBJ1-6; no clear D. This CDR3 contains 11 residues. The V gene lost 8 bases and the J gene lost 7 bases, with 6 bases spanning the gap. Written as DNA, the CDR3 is TGTGCCAGCCAAGAAAATTCACCCCTCCACTTT. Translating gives CASQENSPLHF.

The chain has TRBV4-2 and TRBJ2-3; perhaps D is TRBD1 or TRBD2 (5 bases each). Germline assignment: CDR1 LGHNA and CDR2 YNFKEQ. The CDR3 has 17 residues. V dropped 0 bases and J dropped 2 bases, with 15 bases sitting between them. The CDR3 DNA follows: TGTGCCAGCAGCCAAGATGGTACTAGGGGATACACAGATACGCAGTATTTT. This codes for CASSQDGTRGYTDTQYF.